This T cell receptor beta chain was sequenced for a study of blood T cell repertoires in COVID-19. Study information: From the United States, Italy and Spain came samples of acute and convalescent COVID-19. T cells, B-cell-depleted T cells, or PBMCs provided the cDNA or gDNA that served as material.

The method was immunoSEQ multiplex PCR; TCRdb's version includes in-frame clones alone and lacks a portion of them. The data contain 180,000 or so clones, around 80% of them seen just once; the ten biggest clones take up 3.6%. The V end lost 1 base, the J end lost 0 bases, and 15 bases lay between the germline ends. This CDR3 has 17 amino acids. The germline gives CDR1 LNHDA, CDR2 SQIVND (reference sequence). Adults between roughly 18 and 100 years of age took part from about two dozen US areas. V usage is TRBV19 and J usage is TRBJ1-1; D is perhaps TRBD1 (6 bases). The sequenced sample was PBMCs or T cells enriched from blood (not recorded which). The origin of this receptor is a woman aged 45-65 years in a cohort exposed to, infected with or recovered from COVID-19 (not recorded which). CDR3 sequence: CASSIGTGPVMNTEAFF. The CDR3 DNA sequence: TGTGCCAGTAGTATAGGAACAGGGCCTGTTATGAACACTGAAGCTTTCTTT.